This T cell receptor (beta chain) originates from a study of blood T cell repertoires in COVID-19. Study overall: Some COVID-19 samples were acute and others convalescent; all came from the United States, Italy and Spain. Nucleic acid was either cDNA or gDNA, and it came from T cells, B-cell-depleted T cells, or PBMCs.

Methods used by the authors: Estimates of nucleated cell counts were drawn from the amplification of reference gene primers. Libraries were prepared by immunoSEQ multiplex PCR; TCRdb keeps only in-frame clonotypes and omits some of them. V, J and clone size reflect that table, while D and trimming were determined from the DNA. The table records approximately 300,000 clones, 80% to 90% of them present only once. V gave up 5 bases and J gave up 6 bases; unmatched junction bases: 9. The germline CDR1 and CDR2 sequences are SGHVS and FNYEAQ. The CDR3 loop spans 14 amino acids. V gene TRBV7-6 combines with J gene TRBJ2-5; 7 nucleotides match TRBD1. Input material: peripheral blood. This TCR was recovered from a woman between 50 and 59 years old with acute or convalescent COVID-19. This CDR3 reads CASSQIRQGKTQYF. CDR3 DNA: TGTGCCAGCAGCCAAATCCGACAGGGAAAGACCCAGTACTTC.